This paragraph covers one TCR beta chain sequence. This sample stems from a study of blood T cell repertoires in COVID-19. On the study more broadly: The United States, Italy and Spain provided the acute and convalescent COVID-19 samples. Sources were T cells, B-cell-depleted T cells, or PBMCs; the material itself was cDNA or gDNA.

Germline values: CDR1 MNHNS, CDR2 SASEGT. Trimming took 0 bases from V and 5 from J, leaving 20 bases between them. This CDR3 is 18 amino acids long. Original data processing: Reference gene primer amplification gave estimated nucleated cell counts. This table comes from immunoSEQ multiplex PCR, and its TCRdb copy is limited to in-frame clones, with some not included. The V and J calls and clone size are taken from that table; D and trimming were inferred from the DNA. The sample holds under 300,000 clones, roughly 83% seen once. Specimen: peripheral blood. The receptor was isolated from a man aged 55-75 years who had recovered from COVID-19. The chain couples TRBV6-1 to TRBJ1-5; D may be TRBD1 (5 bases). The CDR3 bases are TGTGCCAGCAGTGAAGCCTATGGACAACCTACTACAGATCAGCCCCAGCATTTT. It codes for CASSEAYGQPTTDQPQHF.